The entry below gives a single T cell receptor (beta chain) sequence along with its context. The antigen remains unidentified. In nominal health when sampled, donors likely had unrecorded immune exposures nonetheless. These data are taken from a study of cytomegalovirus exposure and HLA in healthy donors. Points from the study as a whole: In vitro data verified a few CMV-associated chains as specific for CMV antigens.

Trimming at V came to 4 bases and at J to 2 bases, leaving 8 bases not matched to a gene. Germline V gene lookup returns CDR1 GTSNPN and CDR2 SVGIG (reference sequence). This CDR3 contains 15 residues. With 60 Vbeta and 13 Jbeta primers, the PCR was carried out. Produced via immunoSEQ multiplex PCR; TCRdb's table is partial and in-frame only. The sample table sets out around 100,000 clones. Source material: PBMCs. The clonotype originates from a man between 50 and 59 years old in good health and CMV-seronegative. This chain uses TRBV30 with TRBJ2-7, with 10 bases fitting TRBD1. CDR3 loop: CAWKVGTGEAYEQYF. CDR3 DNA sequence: TGTGCCTGGAAGGTCGGGACAGGGGAAGCCTACGAGCAGTACTTC.